This T cell receptor (beta chain) was identified in a study of blood T cell repertoires in COVID-19 (TCRdb year 2020). About the full investigation: Samples from collaborators originated in the United States, Italy and Spain and spanned both the acute and convalescent phases of COVID-19. Where available, HLA class I and class II types were taken from metadata supplied by the sample provider and were not determined by assay-based typing. Nearly every sample came with metadata listing a de-identified subject ID, COVID-19 status, age in years and sex. The material from the prospective study consisted of cDNA or gDNA derived from T cells, B-cell-depleted T cells, or PBMCs. Deeply sampled blood TCRbeta repertoires from subjects exposed to, actively infected with, or recovered from COVID-19 were included in the dataset. The samples were drawn from the first 160 participants of the ongoing ImmuneRACE study and from 1,254 subjects provided by 6 global collaborators. The repertoires were made available in a free public database intended to serve as a resource for research on the immune response to SARS-CoV-2. What the work shows at the level of the full study, not this receptor alone: How much clinical and demographic metadata was included differed by source and by participant, and the metadata was provided uncurated.

Whole blood was collected in K2EDTA tubes by collaborating institutions according to the institutions' own protocols. Collaborator samples were shipped for TCRbeta analysis as frozen whole blood, isolated PBMCs, or DNA extracted from either sample type. From V the trimming removes 6 bases and from J it removes 6 bases, while the gene matches leave 9 bases of the junction unaccounted for. CDR1 and CDR2 are drawn from the germline V gene: MNHEY, SVGEGT. From the cysteine through the phenylalanine, the CDR3 covers 14 amino acids. Solely the CDR3 DNA is kept, with 42 bases framed from the first base. For this clone: Its cognate antigen has yet to be identified. Nothing much larger sits one base from this clone, and base qualities are not available.

The immunoSEQ Assay, a bias-controlled multiplex PCR, was used to amplify TCRbeta CDR3 regions from genomic DNA. The original methods were these. The number of nucleated cells in each sample was estimated by amplification of reference gene primers within the assay. To quantify the absolute abundance of each unique TCRbeta CDR3 rearrangement, sequence reads were collapsed and filtered. For each sample, productive Simpson clonality was calculated by taking the square root of Simpson's diversity index across productive rearrangements. The clones in this table, taken by TCRdb from immuneACCESS, are in-frame only. Not every clone is retained; where verified, under half of the shortfall comes from an unresolved V gene, and the cause of the rest is unknown. V, J and clone size derive from that table, while D and trimming were established from the DNA sequence. The sample includes 90,000 to 110,000 clones, with around 74% observed a single time. 15% to 20% of the sample is in the top ten clones.

The source material was peripheral blood. Recombination joined TRBV6-2 or TRBV6-3 with TRBJ1-1, with TRBD1 matching 8 junction bases. This TCR was sampled from a woman in her 70s with acute or convalescent COVID-19. The DNA reads TGTGCCAGCAGCCACCGGGACAGGTTATCTGAAGCTTTCTTT. Its amino acids are CASSHRDRLSEAFF.